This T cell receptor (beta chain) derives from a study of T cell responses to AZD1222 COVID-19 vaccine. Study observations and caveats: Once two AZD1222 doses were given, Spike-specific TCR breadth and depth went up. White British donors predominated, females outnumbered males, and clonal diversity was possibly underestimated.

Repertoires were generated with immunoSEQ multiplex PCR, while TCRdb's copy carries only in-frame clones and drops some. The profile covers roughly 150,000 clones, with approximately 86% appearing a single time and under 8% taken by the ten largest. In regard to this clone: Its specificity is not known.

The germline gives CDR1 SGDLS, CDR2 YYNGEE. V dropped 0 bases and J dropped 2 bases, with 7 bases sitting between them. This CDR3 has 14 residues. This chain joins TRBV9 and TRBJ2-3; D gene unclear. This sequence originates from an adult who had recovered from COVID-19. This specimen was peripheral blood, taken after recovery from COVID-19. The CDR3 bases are TGTGCCAGCAGCGTAGTCGGCAACACAGATACGCAGTATTTT. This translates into CASSVVGNTDTQYF.